This T cell receptor beta chain came from a study of blood T cell repertoires in COVID-19. Measured with immunoSEQ multiplex PCR; TCRdb has only the in-frame clones, and not every one. The table records roughly 290,000 clones, about 89% of them present only once. Germline CDR1 reads SGHTA; CDR2 reads FQGNSA. V was trimmed by 5 bases and J by 1 base, leaving 14 bases between them. This CDR3 region has 15 residues. This clone occurred a few times. The V and J genes are TRBV7-2 and TRBJ1-1, with D tentatively TRBD1 (5 bases). The sample comprised peripheral blood. This clonotype originated in a woman in her 50s who had recovered from COVID-19. The CDR3 nucleotides are TGTGCCAGCAGCCCGGACATCGGATCGAACACTGAAGCTTTCTTT. Encoded protein: CASSPDIGSNTEAFF.